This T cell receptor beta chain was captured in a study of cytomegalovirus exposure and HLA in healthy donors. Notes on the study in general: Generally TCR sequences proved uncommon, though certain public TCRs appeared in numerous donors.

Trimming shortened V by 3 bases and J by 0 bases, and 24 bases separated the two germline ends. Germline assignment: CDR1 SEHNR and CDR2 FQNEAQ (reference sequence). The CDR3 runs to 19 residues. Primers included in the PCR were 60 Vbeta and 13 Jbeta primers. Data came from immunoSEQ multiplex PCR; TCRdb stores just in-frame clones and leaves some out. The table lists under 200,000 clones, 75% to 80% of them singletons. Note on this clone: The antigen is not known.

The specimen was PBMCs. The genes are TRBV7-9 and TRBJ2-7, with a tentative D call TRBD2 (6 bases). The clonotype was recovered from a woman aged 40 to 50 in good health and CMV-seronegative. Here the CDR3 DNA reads TGTGCCAGCAGCTTGGTTATGGGGCGGGCGGGGCTGGACTCCTACGAGCAGTACTTC. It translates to CASSLVMGRAGLDSYEQYF. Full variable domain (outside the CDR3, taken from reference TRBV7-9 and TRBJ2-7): DTGVSQNPRHKITKRGQNVTFRCDPISEHNRLYWYRQTLGQGPEFLTYFQNEAQLEKSRLLSDRFSAERPKGSFSTLEIQRTEQGDSAMYLCASSLVMGRAGLDSYEQYFGPGTRLTVT.